A single sample gave rise to the 16 T cell receptor beta chains below, sequenced in a study of blood T cell repertoires in COVID-19. The method was immunoSEQ multiplex PCR; TCRdb's version includes in-frame clones alone and lacks a portion of them. The table has under 200,000 clones, around 86% seen once; the top ten hold roughly 7.3%. Sequenced: peripheral blood. The receptor set was obtained from a woman aged 80 or older in a cohort sampled during active or convalescent COVID-19.

This rearrangement joins TRBV21-1 to TRBJ2-3; TRBD2 was called by the table and not checked on the DNA. TRBV21-1 is a recognized pseudogene. The CDR3 length is 21 residues. The CDR3 is CASSKQGTSGRRPGTTDTQYF. CDR3 nucleotides: TGTGCCAGCAGCAAACAGGGGACTAGCGGGAGGAGACCGGGGACCACAGATACGCAGTATTTT.

The chain uses TRBV6-1 and TRBJ2-7, with TRBD2 matching 11 bases. The germline gives CDR1 MNHNS, CDR2 SASEGT. V shed 1 base and J 2 bases; nucleotides not matched to a gene: 1. This CDR3 has 15 residues. The CDR3 DNA follows: TGTGCCAGCAGTGAAGTGGGACTAGCGGCCTACGAGCAGTACGTC. Translating gives CASSEVGLAAYEQYV.

This chain connects TRBV5-1 to TRBJ2-2; 9 bases agree with TRBD1. Germline V gene lookup returns CDR1 SGHRS and CDR2 YFSETQ. CDR3 length: 15 residues. V was pared by 7 bases and J by 6 bases, with 10 bases of the junction left unmatched. The CDR3 DNA reads TGCGCCAGCGCACTACAGGGGGCCGGGGCCGGGGAGCTGTTTTTT. It yields the protein CASALQGAGAGELFF.

As DNA, the CDR3 is TGTGCCAGCAGTGAAGCGGGAGTTAATGAGCAGTTCTTC. It encodes CASSEAGVNEQFF. The chain couples TRBV6-4 to TRBJ2-1; 8 positions agree with TRBD2. Trimming at V came to 3 bases and at J to 7 bases, leaving 2 bases not matched to a gene. Germline assignment: CDR1 MRHNA and CDR2 SNTAGT. The CDR3 contains 13 residues.

The chain couples TRBV29-1 to TRBJ2-1; D is possibly TRBD1 (6 bases). Per the germline V gene, CDR1 is SQVTM and CDR2 is ANQGSEA. CDR3 length equals 13 residues. The V end was cut by 7 bases, the J end by 0 bases, with 10 bases between. CDR3 nucleotides: TGCAGCGCTGACAGGTTCTCCTACAATGAGCAGTTCTTC. Its translation is CSADRFSYNEQFF.

This chain joins TRBV18 and TRBJ1-4; TRBD1 might be the D (5 bases). The CDR3 spans 16 residues. CDR1 is KGHSH and CDR2 is LQKENI in the germline V gene. V was trimmed by 3 bases and J by 4 bases, leaving 15 bases between them. CDR3 sequence (DNA): TGTGCCAGCTCACCCGCGGGGCCGAACCTTAATGAAAAACTGTTTTTT. This encodes CASSPAGPNLNEKLFF.

This chain links TRBV14 with TRBJ1-3, with D perhaps matching TRBD1 (6 bases). Trimming shortened V by 3 bases and J by 0 bases, and 12 bases separated the two germline ends. The CDR3 sequence is 16 residues long. CDR1 and CDR2 from the germline V gene are SGHDN and FVKESK. CDR3 sequence (DNA): TGTGCCAGCAGCCAGAAACAGGGCCTCTCTGGAAACACCATATATTTT. Translated: CASSQKQGLSGNTIYF.

This clone has only one observation. This sequence joins TRBV28 and TRBJ1-2; the match to TRBD1 covers 10 bases. Germline trimming cut 7 bases from V and 8 bases from J; bases unmatched to any gene: 16. Germline CDR1 and CDR2: MDHEN and SYDVKM. CDR3 length: 16 amino acids. DNA of the CDR3: TGTGCCAGCACCTTGGGACAGGGGCCGTCCCTGAGGGGCTACACCTTC. Residues: CASTLGQGPSLRGYTF.

The CDR3 DNA sequence: TGTGCCAGCAGCGCGGACAGTTATACGCAGTATTTT. This codes for CASSADSYTQYF. J is TRBJ2-3 and V is TRBV5-4; a possible D gene is TRBD1 (6 bases). The V end lost 4 bases, the J end lost 7 bases, and 10 bases lay between the germline ends. Germline loops: CDR1 SGHNT, CDR2 YYREEE (reference sequence). The CDR3 contains 12 residues.

The rearrangement links TRBV19 to TRBJ1-2, with TRBD1 matching over 7 bases. V was clipped by 3 bases and J by 0 bases; unmatched bases: 16. Germline V gene sequence: CDR1 LNHDA, CDR2 SQIVND (reference sequence). The CDR3 has 19 residues. Written as DNA, the CDR3 is TGTGCCAGTAGTATTGTGACAGGGCGCGGCACACCCGCTAACTATGGCTACACCTTC. Translation: CASSIVTGRGTPANYGYTF.

The chain carries TRBV27 and TRBJ1-4, with TRBD1 as a possible D gene (6 bases). The ends were cut back, 9 bases at V and 13 bases at J, with 18 bases in the middle. This CDR3 has 12 amino acids. Germline V gene lookup returns CDR1 MNHEY and CDR2 SMNVEV (reference sequence). In DNA form, the CDR3 reads TGTGCCAGGAGAAACAGGGATGATGGACTGTTTTTT. Encoded protein: CARRNRDDGLFF.

The V and J genes are TRBV11-2 and TRBJ2-3; 7 bases are shared with TRBD2. Germline loops: CDR1 SGHAT, CDR2 FQNNGV. The CDR3 runs 16 residues. V gave up 3 bases and J gave up 0 bases; unmatched junction bases: 6. In DNA form, the CDR3 reads TGTGCCAGCAGCTTGGGGGGGGGAGGAAGCACAGATACGCAGTATTTT. Its protein is CASSLGGGGSTDTQYF. Full variable domain (outside the CDR3, taken from reference TRBV11-2 and TRBJ2-3): EAGVAQSPRYKIIEKRQSVAFWCNPISGHATLYWYQQILGQGPKLLIQFQNNGVVDDSQLPKDRFSAERLKGVDSTLKIQPAKLEDSAVYLCASSLGGGGSTDTQYFGPGTRLTVL.

This clone was seen a single time. The chain is built from TRBV9 and TRBJ2-3; 7 nucleotides line up with TRBD2. V lost 2 bases to trimming and J lost 0 bases; unmatched junction nucleotides: 3. Germline V gene data show CDR1 as SGDLS and CDR2 as YYNGEE. This CDR3 comprises 15 residues. Here the CDR3 DNA reads TGTGCCAGCAGCGTTAGCGGGTATAGCACAGATACGCAGTATTTT. It codes for CASSVSGYSTDTQYF.

This chain joins TRBV30 and TRBJ1-1; D perhaps matches TRBD1 (5 bases). The CDR3 is 13 amino acids. Trimming shortened V by 0 bases and J by 3 bases, and 8 bases separated the two germline ends. Germline V CDR1 and CDR2: GTSNPN, SVGIG (reference sequence). In nucleotides, the CDR3 is TGTGCCTGGAGTGTTTCCAGGGACACTGAAGCTTTCTTT. It is translated as CAWSVSRDTEAFF.

The chain combines TRBV6-6 with TRBJ1-1, with D unclear. The germline V gene has CDR1 MNHNY and CDR2 SVGAGI (reference sequence). This CDR3 has 16 residues. V was trimmed by 5 bases and J by 2 bases, leaving 18 bases between them. CDR3 amino acids: CASSNRDPGLNTEAFF. The DNA of the CDR3 is TGTGCCAGCAGTAACCGGGATCCGGGCCTCAACACTGAAGCTTTCTTT.

The chain carries TRBV24-1 and TRBJ1-2; 8 bases fit TRBD1. Germline loops: CDR1 KGHDR, CDR2 SFDVKD. The CDR3 consists of 17 residues. Trimming at V came to 7 bases and at J to 3 bases, leaving 15 bases not matched to a gene. CDR3 nucleotides: TGTGCCACCAGATCCTCCGGGACAGGATATGCCCACTATGGCTACACCTTC. Amino acid sequence: CATRSSGTGYAHYGYTF.